The 6 T cell receptor beta chains presented below share a single source sample, sequenced in a study of cytomegalovirus exposure and HLA in healthy donors. Some clones are missing from TCRdb's copy, which holds only in-frame ones; the method was immunoSEQ multiplex PCR. This sample has approximately 60,000 clones, with around 90% found just once. Sequences were obtained from PBMCs. Every receptor here comes from a man between 18 and 35 years old in good health and CMV-seronegative.

The chain has TRBV2 and TRBJ1-2, with D unresolved. CDR1 and CDR2 from the germline V gene are SNHLY and FYNNEI. Trimming stripped 7 bases from V and 3 bases from J, with 9 bases between. The CDR3 is 12 amino acids. The CDR3 DNA reads as TGTGCCAGCACCCCGGAGGACTATGGCTACACCTTC. Protein product: CASTPEDYGYTF.

Worth noting for this clone: The junction departs from germline at one end; a sequencing error may be responsible. The genes are TRBV7-9 and TRBJ2-7; 14 bases line up with TRBD2. Germline V gives CDR1 SEHNR, CDR2 FQNEAQ (reference sequence). The CDR3 sequence is 12 residues long. The CDR3 region is CASSLPGLAGGF. CDR3 bases: TGTGCCAGCAGCTTACCCGGACTAGCGGGGGGCTTC.

The chain recombines TRBV18 with TRBJ2-7; 8 positions agree with TRBD2. Germline lookup yields CDR1 KGHSH and CDR2 LQKENI. The CDR3 loop spans 15 amino acids. J was trimmed by 5 bases and V by 3 bases; bases with no gene match: 9. The CDR3 coding sequence is TGTGCCAGCTCACCGGCTAGCGGGTTATCTGACGAGCAGTACTTC. Encoded protein: CASSPASGLSDEQYF.

The V call is TRBV7-6, the J call TRBJ2-7; unclear D gene. The CDR3 has 13 amino acids. Trimming removed 1 base at V and 3 bases at J, with 7 bases between. Germline lookup yields CDR1 SGHVS and CDR2 FNYEAQ. The CDR3: CASSLDGSYEQYF. CDR3 nucleotide sequence: TGTGCCAGCAGCTTAGATGGCAGCTACGAGCAGTACTTC.

The chain has TRBV19 and TRBJ1-2; 7 bases map to TRBD1. CDR3 length: 15 residues. V shed 4 bases, J shed 2 bases, and the junction held 7 bases outside the gene matches. Per the germline V gene, CDR1 is LNHDA and CDR2 is SQIVND (reference sequence). The CDR3 spells CASSRGQRLNYGYTF. In DNA, the CDR3 is TGTGCCAGTAGTAGGGGACAGCGCCTGAACTATGGCTACACCTTC.

The V call is TRBV4-1, the J call TRBJ2-1; 12 nucleotides agree with TRBD2. The CDR3 loop spans 16 amino acids. CDR1 is MGHRA and CDR2 is YSYEKL in the germline V gene. The J segment lost 4 bases and the V segment lost 1 base, leaving 2 bases of the junction unmatched. CDR3 sequence (DNA): TGCGCCAGCAGCCAAGGGACTAGCGGGGCTTACAATGAGCAGTTCTTC. Protein product: CASSQGTSGAYNEQFF.